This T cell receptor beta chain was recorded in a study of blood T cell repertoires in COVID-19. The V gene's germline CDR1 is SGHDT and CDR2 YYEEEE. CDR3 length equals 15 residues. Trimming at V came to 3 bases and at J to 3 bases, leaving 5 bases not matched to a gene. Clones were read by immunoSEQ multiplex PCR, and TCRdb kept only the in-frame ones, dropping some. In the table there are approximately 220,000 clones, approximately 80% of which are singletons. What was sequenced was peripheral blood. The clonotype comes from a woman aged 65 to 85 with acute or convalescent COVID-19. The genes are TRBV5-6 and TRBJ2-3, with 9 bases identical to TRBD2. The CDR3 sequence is CASSWGGGATDTQYF. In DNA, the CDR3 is TGTGCCAGCAGCTGGGGCGGGGGGGCGACAGATACGCAGTATTTT.